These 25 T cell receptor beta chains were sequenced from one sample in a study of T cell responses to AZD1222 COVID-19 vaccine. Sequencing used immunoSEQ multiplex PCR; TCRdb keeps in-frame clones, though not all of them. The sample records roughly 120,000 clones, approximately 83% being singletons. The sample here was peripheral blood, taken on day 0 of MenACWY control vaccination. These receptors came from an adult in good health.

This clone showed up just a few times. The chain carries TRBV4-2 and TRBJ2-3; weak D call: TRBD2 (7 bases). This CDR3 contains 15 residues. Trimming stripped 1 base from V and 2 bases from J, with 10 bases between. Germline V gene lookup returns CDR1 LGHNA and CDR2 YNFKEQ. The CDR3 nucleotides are TGTGCCAGCAGCCAAGGGGGGGGCGACACAGATACGCAGTATTTT. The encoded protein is CASSQGGGDTDTQYF.

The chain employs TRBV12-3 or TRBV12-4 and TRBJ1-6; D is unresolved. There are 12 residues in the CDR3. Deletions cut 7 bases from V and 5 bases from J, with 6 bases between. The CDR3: CASNQNNSPLHF. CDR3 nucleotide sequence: TGTGCCAGCAACCAGAATAATTCACCCCTCCACTTT.

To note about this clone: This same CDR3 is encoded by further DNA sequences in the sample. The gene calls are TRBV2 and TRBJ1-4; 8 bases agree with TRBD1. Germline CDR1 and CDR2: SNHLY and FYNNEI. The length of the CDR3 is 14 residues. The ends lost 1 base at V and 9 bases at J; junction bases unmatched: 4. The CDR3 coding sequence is TGTGCCAGCAGTGAAGGGGGCAGGGGGCAAAAACTGTTTTTT. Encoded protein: CASSEGGRGQKLFF.

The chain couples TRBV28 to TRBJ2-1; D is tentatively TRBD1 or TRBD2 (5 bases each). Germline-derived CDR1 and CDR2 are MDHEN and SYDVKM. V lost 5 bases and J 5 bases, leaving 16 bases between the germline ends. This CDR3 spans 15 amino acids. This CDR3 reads CASSKIIGGNNEQFF. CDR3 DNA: TGTGCCAGCAGTAAGATCATTGGGGGTAACAATGAGCAGTTCTTC.

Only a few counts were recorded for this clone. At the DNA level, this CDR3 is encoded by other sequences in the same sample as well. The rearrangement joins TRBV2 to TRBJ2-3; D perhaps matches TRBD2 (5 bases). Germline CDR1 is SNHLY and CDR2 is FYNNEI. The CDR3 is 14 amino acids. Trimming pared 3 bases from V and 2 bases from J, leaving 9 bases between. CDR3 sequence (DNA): TGTGCCAGCAGTGACGGACTTATCACAGATACGCAGTATTTT. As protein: CASSDGLITDTQYF.

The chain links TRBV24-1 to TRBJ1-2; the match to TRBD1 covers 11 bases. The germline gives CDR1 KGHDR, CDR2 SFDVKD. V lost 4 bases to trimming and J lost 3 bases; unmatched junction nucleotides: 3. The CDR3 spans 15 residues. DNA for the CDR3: TGTGCCACCAGTGACCCGGGACAGGGGGACTATGGCTACACCTTC. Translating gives CATSDPGQGDYGYTF.

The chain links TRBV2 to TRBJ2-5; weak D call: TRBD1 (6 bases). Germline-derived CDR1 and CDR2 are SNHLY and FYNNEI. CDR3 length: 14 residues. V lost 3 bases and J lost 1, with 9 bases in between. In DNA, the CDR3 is TGTGCCAGCAGTGAGGGGGCTATCCAAGAGACCCAGTACTTC. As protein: CASSEGAIQETQYF.

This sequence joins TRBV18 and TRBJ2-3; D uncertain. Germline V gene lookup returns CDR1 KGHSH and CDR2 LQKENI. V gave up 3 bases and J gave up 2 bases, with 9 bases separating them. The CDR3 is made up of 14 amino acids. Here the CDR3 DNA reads TGTGCCAGCTCACCTGCGAGATTCACAGATACGCAGTATTTT. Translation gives CASSPARFTDTQYF.

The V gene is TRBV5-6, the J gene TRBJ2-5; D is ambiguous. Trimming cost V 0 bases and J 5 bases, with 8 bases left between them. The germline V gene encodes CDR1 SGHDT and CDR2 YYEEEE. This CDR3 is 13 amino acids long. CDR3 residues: CASSLGLPETQYF. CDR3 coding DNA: TGTGCCAGCAGCTTGGGCCTCCCGGAGACCCAGTACTTC.

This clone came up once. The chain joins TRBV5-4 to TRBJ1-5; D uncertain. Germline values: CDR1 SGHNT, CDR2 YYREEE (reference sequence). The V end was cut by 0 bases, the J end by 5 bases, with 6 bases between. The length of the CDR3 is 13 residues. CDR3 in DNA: TGTGCCAGCAGCTTGGACGCCGATCAGCCCCAGCATTTT. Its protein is CASSLDADQPQHF.

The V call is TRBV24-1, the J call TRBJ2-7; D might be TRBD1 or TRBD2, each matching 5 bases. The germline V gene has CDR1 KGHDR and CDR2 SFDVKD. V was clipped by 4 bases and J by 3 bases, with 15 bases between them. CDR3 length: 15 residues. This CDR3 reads CATSDPDRGIYEQYF. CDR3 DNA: TGTGCCACCAGTGACCCTGACAGAGGGATCTACGAGCAGTACTTC.

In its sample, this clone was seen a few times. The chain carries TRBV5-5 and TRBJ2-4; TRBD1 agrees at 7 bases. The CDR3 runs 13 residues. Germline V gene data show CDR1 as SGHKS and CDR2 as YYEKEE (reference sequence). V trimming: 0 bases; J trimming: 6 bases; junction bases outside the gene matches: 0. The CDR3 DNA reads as TGTGCCAGCAGCTTGGGACAGGGAAACATTCAGTACTTC. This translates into CASSLGQGNIQYF.

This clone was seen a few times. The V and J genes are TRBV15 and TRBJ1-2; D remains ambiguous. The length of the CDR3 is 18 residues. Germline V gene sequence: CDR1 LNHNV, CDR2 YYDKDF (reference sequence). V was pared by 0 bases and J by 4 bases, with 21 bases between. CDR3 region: CATSRDPFLTDLPYGYTF. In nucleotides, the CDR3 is TGTGCCACCAGCAGAGATCCCTTTCTAACGGACCTTCCCTATGGCTACACCTTC.

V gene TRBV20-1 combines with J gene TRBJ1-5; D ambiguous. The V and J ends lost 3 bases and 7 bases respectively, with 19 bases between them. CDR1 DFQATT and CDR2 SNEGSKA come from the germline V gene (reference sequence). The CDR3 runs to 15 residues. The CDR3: CSASGEVELVQPQHF. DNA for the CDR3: TGCAGTGCTAGTGGGGAGGTTGAGTTAGTGCAGCCCCAGCATTTT.

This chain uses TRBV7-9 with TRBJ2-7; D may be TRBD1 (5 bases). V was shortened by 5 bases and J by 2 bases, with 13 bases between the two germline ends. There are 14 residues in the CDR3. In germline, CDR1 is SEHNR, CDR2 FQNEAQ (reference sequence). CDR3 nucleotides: TGTGCCAGCAGCCCAGCGTTAGGGGCCTACGAGCAGTACTTC. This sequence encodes CASSPALGAYEQYF.

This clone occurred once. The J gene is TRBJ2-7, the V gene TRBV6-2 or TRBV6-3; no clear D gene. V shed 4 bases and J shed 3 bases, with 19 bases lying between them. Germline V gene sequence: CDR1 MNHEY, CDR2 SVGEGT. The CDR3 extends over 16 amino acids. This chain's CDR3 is CASSSRRTQESYEQYF. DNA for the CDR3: TGTGCCAGCAGTTCTCGAAGGACGCAGGAGAGCTACGAGCAGTACTTC.

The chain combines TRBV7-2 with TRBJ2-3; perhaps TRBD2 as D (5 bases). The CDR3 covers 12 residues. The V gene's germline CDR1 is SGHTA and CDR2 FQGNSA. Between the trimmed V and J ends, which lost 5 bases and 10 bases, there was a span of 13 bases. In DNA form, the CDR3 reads TGTGCCAGCAGCCCCGGCCCGCGGGCGCAGTATTTT. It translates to CASSPGPRAQYF. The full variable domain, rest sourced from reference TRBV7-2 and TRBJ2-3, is GAGVSQSPSNKVTEKGKDVELRCDPISGHTALYWYRQSLGQGLEFLIYFQGNSAPDKSGLPSDRFSAERTGGSVSTLTIQRTQQEDSAVYLCASSPGPRAQYFGPGTRLTVL.

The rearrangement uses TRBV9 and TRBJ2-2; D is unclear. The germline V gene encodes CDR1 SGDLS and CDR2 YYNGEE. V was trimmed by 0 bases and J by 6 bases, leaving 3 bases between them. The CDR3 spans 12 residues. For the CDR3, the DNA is TGTGCCAGCAGCGTAGTATCCGGGGAGCTGTTTTTT. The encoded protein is CASSVVSGELFF.

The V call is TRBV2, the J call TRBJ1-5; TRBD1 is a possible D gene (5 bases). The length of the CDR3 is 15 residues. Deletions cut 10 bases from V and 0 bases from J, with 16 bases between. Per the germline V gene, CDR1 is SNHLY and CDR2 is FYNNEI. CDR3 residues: CATRVGDNSNQPQHF. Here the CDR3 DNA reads TGTGCCACCCGGGTGGGGGATAATAGCAATCAGCCCCAGCATTTT. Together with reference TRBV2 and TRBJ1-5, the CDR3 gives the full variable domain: EPEVTQTPSHQVTQMGQEVILRCVPISNHLYFYWYRQILGQKVEFLVSFYNNEISEKSEIFDDQFSVERPDGSNFTLKIRSTKLEDSAMYFCATRVGDNSNQPQHFGDGTRLSIL.

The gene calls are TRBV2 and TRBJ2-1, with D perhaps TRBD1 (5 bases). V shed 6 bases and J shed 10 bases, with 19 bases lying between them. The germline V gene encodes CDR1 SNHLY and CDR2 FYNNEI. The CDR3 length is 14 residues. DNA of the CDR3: TGTGCCAGCAGCCAGGGAAACACCGCCCTGGAGCAGTTCTTC. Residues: CASSQGNTALEQFF.

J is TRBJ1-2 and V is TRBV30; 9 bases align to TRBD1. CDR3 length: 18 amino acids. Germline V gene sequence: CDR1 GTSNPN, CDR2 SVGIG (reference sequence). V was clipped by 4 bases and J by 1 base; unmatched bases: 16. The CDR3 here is CAWIADRDREYNNYGYTF. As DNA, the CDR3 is TGTGCCTGGATTGCGGACCGGGACAGGGAATACAATAACTATGGCTACACCTTC.

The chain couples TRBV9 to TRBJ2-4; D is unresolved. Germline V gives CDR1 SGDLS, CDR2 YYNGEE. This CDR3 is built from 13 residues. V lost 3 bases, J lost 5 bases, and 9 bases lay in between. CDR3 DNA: TGTGCCAGCAGCGGCCGGAGCGAAAACATTCAGTACTTC. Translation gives CASSGRSENIQYF.

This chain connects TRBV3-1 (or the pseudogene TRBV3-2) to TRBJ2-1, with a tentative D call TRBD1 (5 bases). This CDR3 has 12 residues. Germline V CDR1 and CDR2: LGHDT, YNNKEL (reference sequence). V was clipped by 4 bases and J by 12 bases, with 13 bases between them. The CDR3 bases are TGTGCCAGCAGCCTATATCAGGGTGGGCAGTTCTTC. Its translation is CASSLYQGGQFF.

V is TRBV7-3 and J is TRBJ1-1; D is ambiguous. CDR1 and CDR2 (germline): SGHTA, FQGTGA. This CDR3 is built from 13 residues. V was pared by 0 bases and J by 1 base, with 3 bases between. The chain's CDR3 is CASSLTANTEAFF. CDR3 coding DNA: TGTGCCAGCAGCTTAACAGCGAACACTGAAGCTTTCTTT.

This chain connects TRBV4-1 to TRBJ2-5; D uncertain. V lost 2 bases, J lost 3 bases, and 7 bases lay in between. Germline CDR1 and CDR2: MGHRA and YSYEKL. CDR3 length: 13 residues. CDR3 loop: CASSQWREETQYF. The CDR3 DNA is TGCGCCAGCAGCCAATGGCGAGAAGAGACCCAGTACTTC.